This T cell receptor beta chain comes out of a study of quantifying T cell responses using KT2 cells. Study-wide background: cDNA was made from DNase-treated RNA using alpha and beta constant primers.

A range of KT2-to-PBMC ratios was made using fixed PBMC numbers. A single-stranded UMI oligo with SP2 sequence was ligated to cDNA 3' ends. The first PCR ran 4 to 5 cycles with an equimolar RC1.1 and RC1.2 beta primer mix. TCRdb reprocessed the UMI-ligation and nested PCR reads with MiXCR, giving one entry per CDR3 protein. The sample has around 56,000 distinct CDR3 sequences, about 12% seen once. The length of the CDR3 is 15 residues. V lost 5 bases to trimming and J lost 3 bases, with 15 bases between them. Germline CDR1 and CDR2: SEHNR and FQNEAQ (reference sequence). This clonotype is judged medium-sized.

Sequencing input: PBMCs spiked with cells of the T cell clone KT2. The V call is TRBV7-9, the J call TRBJ2-3, with D possibly being TRBD1 or TRBD2 (6 bases each). The receptor was isolated from a human donor. The CDR3 loop reads CASSRSEGETDTQYF. For the CDR3, the DNA is TGTGCCAGCAGCCGGTCGGAGGGGGAAACAGATACGCAGTATTTT.